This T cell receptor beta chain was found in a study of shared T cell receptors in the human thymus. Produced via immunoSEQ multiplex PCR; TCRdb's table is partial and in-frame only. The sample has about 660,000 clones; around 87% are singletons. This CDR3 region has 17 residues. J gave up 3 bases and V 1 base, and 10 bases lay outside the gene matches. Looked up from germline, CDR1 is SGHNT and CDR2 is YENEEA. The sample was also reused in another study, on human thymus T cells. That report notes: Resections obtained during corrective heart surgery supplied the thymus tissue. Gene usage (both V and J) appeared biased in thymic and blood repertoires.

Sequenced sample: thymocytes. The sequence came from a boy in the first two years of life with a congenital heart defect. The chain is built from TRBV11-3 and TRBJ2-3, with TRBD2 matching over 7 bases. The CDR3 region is CASSLGACGEGTDTQYF. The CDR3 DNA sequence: TGTGCCAGCAGCTTAGGGGCGTGCGGGGAGGGGACAGATACGCAGTATTTT.